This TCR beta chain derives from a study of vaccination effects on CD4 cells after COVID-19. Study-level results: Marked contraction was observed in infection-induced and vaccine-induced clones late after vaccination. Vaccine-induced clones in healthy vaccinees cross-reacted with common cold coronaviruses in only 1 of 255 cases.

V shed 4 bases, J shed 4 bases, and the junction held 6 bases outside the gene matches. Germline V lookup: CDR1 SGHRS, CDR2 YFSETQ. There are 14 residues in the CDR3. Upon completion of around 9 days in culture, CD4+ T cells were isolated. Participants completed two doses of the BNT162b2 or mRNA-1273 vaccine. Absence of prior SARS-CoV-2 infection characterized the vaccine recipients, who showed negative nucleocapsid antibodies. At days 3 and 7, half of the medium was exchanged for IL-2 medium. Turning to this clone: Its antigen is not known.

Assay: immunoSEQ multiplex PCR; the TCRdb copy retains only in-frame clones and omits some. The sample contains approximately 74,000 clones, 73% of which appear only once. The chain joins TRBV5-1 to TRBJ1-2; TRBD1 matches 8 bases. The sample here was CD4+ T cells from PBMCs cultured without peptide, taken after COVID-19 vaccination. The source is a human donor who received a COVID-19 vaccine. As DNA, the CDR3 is TGCGCCAGCAGCCGGCAAGACAGGGGCTATGGCTACACCTTC. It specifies CASSRQDRGYGYTF.